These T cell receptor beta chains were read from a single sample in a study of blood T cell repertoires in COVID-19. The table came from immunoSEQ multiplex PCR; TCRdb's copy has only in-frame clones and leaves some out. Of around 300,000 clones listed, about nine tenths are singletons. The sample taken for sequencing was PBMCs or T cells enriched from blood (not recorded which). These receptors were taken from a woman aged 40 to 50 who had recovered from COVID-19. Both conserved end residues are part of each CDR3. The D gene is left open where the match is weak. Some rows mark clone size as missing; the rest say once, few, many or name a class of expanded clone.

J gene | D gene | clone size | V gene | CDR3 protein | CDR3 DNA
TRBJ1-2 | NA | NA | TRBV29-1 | CSVETVRGGGYTF | TGCAGCGTTGAGACAGTGCGGGGTGGAGGCTACACCTTC
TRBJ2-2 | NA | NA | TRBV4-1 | CASSPSGGYGDTGELFF | TGCGCCAGCAGCCCCTCAGGCGGGTACGGAGATACCGGGGAGCTGTTTTTT
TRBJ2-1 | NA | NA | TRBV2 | CASSPGRAYNEQFF | TGTGCCAGCAGTCCGGGCAGGGCCTACAATGAGCAGTTCTTC
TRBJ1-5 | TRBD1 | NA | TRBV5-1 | CASSLDTGGSQPQHF | TGCGCCAGCAGCTTGGACACAGGGGGCAGTCAGCCCCAGCATTTT
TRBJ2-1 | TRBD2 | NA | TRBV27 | CASRLVGGAGEGEQFF | TGTGCCAGCAGGTTGGTTGGGGGAGCGGGAGAAGGTGAGCAGTTCTTC
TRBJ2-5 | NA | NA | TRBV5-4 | CASSLRLDRTQYF | TGTGCCAGCAGCCTACGACTAGACCGGACCCAGTACTTC
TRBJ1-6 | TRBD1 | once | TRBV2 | CASSVGGAWNSPLHF | TGTGCCAGCAGTGTAGGGGGCGCCTGGAATTCACCCCTCCACTTT
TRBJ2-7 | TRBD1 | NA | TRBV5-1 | CASSLAGGAGFEQYF | TGCGCCAGCAGCTTGGCAGGGGGCGCAGGGTTCGAGCAGTACTTC
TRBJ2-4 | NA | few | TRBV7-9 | CASSLAGAAKNIQYF | TGTGCCAGCAGCTTAGCGGGGGCGGCCAAAAACATTCAGTACTTC
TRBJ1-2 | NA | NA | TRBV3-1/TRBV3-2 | CASSQDSGGFLYGYTF | TGTGCCAGCAGCCAAGATTCCGGAGGGTTTCTCTATGGCTACACCTTC
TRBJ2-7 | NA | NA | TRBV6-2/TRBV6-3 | CASSQGTAGSYEQYF | TGTGCCAGCAGTCAGGGAACGGCGGGATCCTACGAGCAGTACTTC
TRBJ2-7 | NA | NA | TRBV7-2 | CASTPGTGRDSYEQYF | TGTGCCAGCACCCCAGGCACGGGCAGGGACTCCTACGAGCAGTACTTC
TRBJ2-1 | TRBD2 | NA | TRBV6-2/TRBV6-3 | CASSLSGSQNEQFF | TGTGCCAGCAGTTTGAGCGGGAGCCAGAATGAGCAGTTCTTC
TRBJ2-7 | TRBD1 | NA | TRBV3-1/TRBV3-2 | CASRSRDRSYEQYF | TGTGCCAGCAGATCTAGGGACAGGTCCTACGAGCAGTACTTC
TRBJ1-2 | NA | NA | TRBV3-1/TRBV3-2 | CASSLNSGDGYTF | TGTGCCAGCAGCCTCAACTCCGGGGATGGCTACACCTTC
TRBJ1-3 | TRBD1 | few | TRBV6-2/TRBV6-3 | CASSVGTAYFSGNTIYF | TGTGCCAGCAGTGTCGGGACAGCTTACTTCTCTGGAAACACCATATATTTT
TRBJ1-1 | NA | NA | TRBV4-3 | CASSQVLGYQGTEAFF | TGCGCCAGCAGCCAAGTTTTGGGGTATCAGGGCACTGAAGCTTTCTTT
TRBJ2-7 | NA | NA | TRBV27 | CASSLFSRGWEDESTSLSPYEQYF | TGTGCCAGCAGTTTATTTTCTCGGGGGTGGGAGGATGAGAGTACCTCCCTCAGCCCATACGAGCAGTACTTC
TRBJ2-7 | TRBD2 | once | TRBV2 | CASGLAGYSYEQYF | TGTGCCAGCGGGCTAGCGGGGTACTCCTACGAGCAGTACTTC
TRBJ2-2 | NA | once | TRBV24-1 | CATSDLQNTGELFF | TGTGCCACCAGTGATTTGCAGAACACCGGGGAGCTGTTTTTT
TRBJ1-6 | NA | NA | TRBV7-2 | CASSPLKGSGSPLHF | TGTGCCAGCAGCCCACTCAAGGGGTCGGGTTCACCCCTCCACTTT
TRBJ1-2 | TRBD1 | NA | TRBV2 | CASSRQGSLLLANYGYTF | TGTGCCAGCAGCCGACAGGGCTCTTTACTCCTAGCTAACTATGGCTACACCTTC
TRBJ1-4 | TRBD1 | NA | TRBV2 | CASDLQGASEKLFF | TGTGCCAGCGATTTACAGGGGGCGAGTGAAAAACTGTTTTTT
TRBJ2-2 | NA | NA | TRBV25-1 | CAVGHPNTGELFF | TGTGCTGTGGGACACCCGAACACCGGGGAGCTGTTTTTT
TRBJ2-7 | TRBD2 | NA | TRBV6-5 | CASNAGGGRIYEQYF | TGTGCCAGCAACGCCGGGGGCGGGAGGATCTACGAGCAGTACTTC
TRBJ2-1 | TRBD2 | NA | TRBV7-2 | CASGTNYNEQFF | TGTGCCAGCGGGACTAACTACAATGAGCAGTTCTTC
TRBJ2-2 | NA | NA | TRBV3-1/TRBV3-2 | CASSQGRRGTGELFF | TGTGCCAGCAGCCAAGGGAGGAGGGGCACCGGGGAGCTGTTTTTT
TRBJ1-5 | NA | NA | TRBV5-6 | CASSPGPYSNQPQHF | TGTGCCAGCAGCCCAGGGCCCTATAGCAATCAGCCCCAGCATTTT
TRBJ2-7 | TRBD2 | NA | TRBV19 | CASSQPGLGSYEQYF | TGTGCCAGTAGTCAACCGGGACTAGGCTCTTACGAGCAGTACTTC
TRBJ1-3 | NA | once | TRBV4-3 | CASSQEPGGLMGNTIYF | TGCGCCAGCAGCCAAGAACCGGGGGGCCTGATGGGAAACACCATATATTTT
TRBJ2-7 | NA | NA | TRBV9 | CASSSGGFRSYEQYF | TGTGCCAGCAGCTCCGGAGGTTTTCGGTCCTACGAGCAGTACTTC
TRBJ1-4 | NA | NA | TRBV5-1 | CASSLRDNEKLFF | TGCGCCAGCAGCTTGAGAGATAATGAAAAACTGTTTTTT